These T cell receptor beta chains were read from a single sample in a study of T cells after yellow fever vaccination. One entry per CDR3 protein, called by TCRdb with MiXCR from the 5' RACE reads. Of more than 300,000 distinct CDR3 sequences in the sample, around 4.5% were seen once. The source material was PBMCs, sampled 15 days after the yellow fever booster vaccination. These TCRs come from a man between 18 and 29 years old who received the YFV17D yellow fever vaccine. The CDR3 runs from the conserved cysteine through the conserved F or W. A D gene is named only where the DNA matches it firmly. A row's size may be missing; if present it is once, few, many or a size class.

d_call,clone_size,v_call,j_call,cdr3_nt,cdr3_aa
TRBD1,few,TRBV7-8,TRBJ2-1,TGTGCCAGCAGCCCTTACAGGGGGCAAAGTGAGCAGTTCTTC,CASSPYRGQSEQFF
NA,many,TRBV6-6,TRBJ2-7,TGTGCCAGCAGTTATGGACAGATCTCCGAGCAGTACTTC,CASSYGQISEQYF
NA,NA,TRBV5-1,TRBJ2-3,TGCGCGAGCTGCTTGGAGACCAGCACAGATACGCAGTATTTT,CASCLETSTDTQYF
NA,few,TRBV20-1,TRBJ1-1,TGCAGTGCTAGATGGCCGGGGACCGGAGCTTTCTTT,CSARWPGTGAFF
NA,many,TRBV9,TRBJ1-6,TGTGCCAGCAGCGACCGTTCGGGGGGACACAATTCACCCCTCCACTTT,CASSDRSGGHNSPLHF
NA,many,TRBV6-5,TRBJ1-1,TGTGCCAGCAGGCCAACAGGGCAAGTCGGTGGCGACACTGAAGCTTTCTTT,CASRPTGQVGGDTEAFF
NA,few,TRBV6-5,TRBJ2-7,TGTGCCAGCAGTTACTCGAGGCCGGAGGTCTACGAGCAGTACTTC,CASSYSRPEVYEQYF
NA,NA,TRBV30,TRBJ1-1,TGTGCCTGGAGTGTCGGGGTGAACACTGAAGCTTTCTTT,CAWSVGVNTEAFF
NA,few,TRBV7-9,TRBJ2-2,TGTGCCAGCAGCCCCCGGGGCAGAACGACCCGAAACACCGGGGAGCTGTTTTTT,CASSPRGRTTRNTGELFF
NA,few,TRBV5-1,TRBJ2-7,TGCGCCAGCAGGGTCGGCGGACCCGGCACATCGTACGAGCAGTACTTC,CASRVGGPGTSYEQYF
NA,many,TRBV9,TRBJ2-1,TGTGCCAGCAGAGACTCGGGTGCTGAGCAGTTCTTC,CASRDSGAEQFF
TRBD2,many,TRBV7-9,TRBJ2-7,TGTGCCAGCAGCTCTTCGACTAGCGGGGGGACTCAAGCCTACGAGCAGTACTTC,CASSSSTSGGTQAYEQYF
NA,many,TRBV7-6,TRBJ1-1,TGTGCCAGCAGCTTATTCGAGACGAGGAACACTGAAGCTTTCTTT,CASSLFETRNTEAFF
NA,NA,TRBV27,TRBJ1-1,TGTGCCGCAGGAGACAGTGGCTTATGGAAAGCTTTCTTT,CAAGDSGLWKAFF
NA,many,TRBV5-6,TRBJ1-5,TGTGCCAGCAGCTTGGCGCCAGGAGGCAATCAGCCCCAGCATTTT,CASSLAPGGNQPQHF
NA,NA,TRBV12-3/TRBV12-4,TRBJ1-6,TGTGCCAGCACCCCAGCAGGGAGAAATTCACCCCTCCACTTT,CASTPAGRNSPLHF
NA,many,TRBV4-3,TRBJ2-5,TGCGCCAGCAGCCAAGGTGCTTCGGAGACCCAGTACTTC,CASSQGASETQYF
TRBD2,NA,TRBV29-1,TRBJ2-2,TGCAGCGTTCCAGCGGCTAGCGGGGGGGCCCTGAACACCGGGGAGCTGTTTTTT,CSVPAASGGALNTGELFF
NA,NA,TRBV5-1,TRBJ2-5,TGCGCCAGCAGCTTGGAGGCACTCGGGGAGACCCAGTACTTC,CASSLEALGETQYF
NA,many,TRBV5-1,TRBJ2-1,TGCGCCAGCAGCTTGCTGAACTCCTACAATGAGCAGTTCTTC,CASSLLNSYNEQFF
NA,few,TRBV13,TRBJ1-2,TGTGCCAGCAGCGAAACAGGGTCTGGCTACACCTTC,CASSETGSGYTF
TRBD2,many,TRBV27,TRBJ2-5,TGTGCCAGCAGTTCCGGGACTAGCGGGGGCCTCTTCCAAGAGACCCAGTACTTC,CASSSGTSGGLFQETQYF
NA,NA,TRBV20-1,TRBJ1-2,TGCAGTGCTCGACAGGACTATGGCTACACCTTC,CSARQDYGYTF
NA,few,TRBV7-2,TRBJ1-5,TGTGCCAGCAGCTTAGGGGCAGGGAATCGGGGGGATCAGCCCCAGCATTTT,CASSLGAGNRGDQPQHF
TRBD2,NA,TRBV10-3,TRBJ2-2,TGTGCCATCAGTGTCACTTCGGGGGGGCGTACCGGGGAGCTGTTTTTT,CAISVTSGGRTGELFF
NA,many,TRBV5-1,TRBJ1-5,TGCGCCAGCAGCTTGAAGGGGGATCAGCCCCAGCATTTT,CASSLKGDQPQHF
NA,few,TRBV12-3/TRBV12-4,TRBJ1-2,TGTGCCAGCACTGGGGCCCCGAACTATGGCTACACCTTC,CASTGAPNYGYTF
NA,NA,TRBV5-4,TRBJ1-2,TGTGCCAGCAGCTTGGGGGGCATAAACTATGGCTACACCTTC,CASSLGGINYGYTF
NA,NA,TRBV6-6,TRBJ1-2,TGTGCCAGCAGTTCTCTTCCCGGGCTCCGGGATGGCTACACCTTC,CASSSLPGLRDGYTF
NA,few,TRBV4-3,TRBJ1-2,TGCGCCAGCAGCCAAGATCCCAGGCAGATATATGGCTACACCTTC,CASSQDPRQIYGYTF
TRBD1,few,TRBV7-2,TRBJ1-4,TGTGCCAGCAGCCTCTGGGACAGCCGTAATGAAAAACTGTTTTTT,CASSLWDSRNEKLFF
TRBD2,many,TRBV7-2,TRBJ2-5,TGTGCCAGCAGCCGTGGCGGGGGATACCAAGAGACCCAGTACTTC,CASSRGGGYQETQYF
TRBD2,many,TRBV6-5,TRBJ2-1,TGTGCCAGCAGTTACTGGGCGGGGGGACCCTACAATGAGCAGTTCTTC,CASSYWAGGPYNEQFF
NA,many,TRBV24-1,TRBJ1-2,TGTGCCACCAGTCAATCCCAGGGTTTTGGAGGCTACACCTTC,CATSQSQGFGGYTF
TRBD1,few,TRBV7-2,TRBJ1-1,TGTGCCAGCAGCCCTTACGACAGGGGATGGGACACTGAAGCTTTCTTT,CASSPYDRGWDTEAFF
TRBD1,NA,TRBV5-4,TRBJ1-1,TGTGCCAGCCGACAGGGAGGGACCACTGAAGCTTTCTTT,CASRQGGTTEAFF
NA,NA,TRBV12-3/TRBV12-4,TRBJ2-2,TGTGCCAGCACTCTACTCGGTTCCCAGAACACCGGGGAGCTGTTTTTT,CASTLLGSQNTGELFF
NA,many,TRBV7-2,TRBJ1-1,TGTGCCAGCAGCTTAACTCGGGGGGACACTGAAGCTTTCTTT,CASSLTRGDTEAFF
NA,few,TRBV6-5,TRBJ2-3,TGTGCCAGCAGTTACATCCGGGAGTCCGGTGCGCGGCATACGCAGTATTTT,CASSYIRESGARHTQYF
NA,few,TRBV18,TRBJ1-1,TGTGCCAGCTCCCATTACACTGAAGCTTTCTTT,CASSHYTEAFF
NA,many,TRBV20-1,TRBJ1-2,TGCAGTGCTAGAGGCGGGACTAACTATGGCTACACCTTC,CSARGGTNYGYTF
NA,few,TRBV20-1,TRBJ1-3,TGCAGTGCTAGAGACGGGGCAACTGGAAACACCATATATTTT,CSARDGATGNTIYF
TRBD2,few,TRBV7-7,TRBJ2-5,TGTGCCAGCAGCCCAGCGGGGGGTGCGCAAGAGACCCAGTACTTC,CASSPAGGAQETQYF
NA,few,TRBV5-5,TRBJ1-6,TGTGCCAGCAGCTTGTTGGGCGGGAGCGGTAATTCACCCCTCCACTTT,CASSLLGGSGNSPLHF
TRBD1,many,TRBV29-1,TRBJ2-7,TGCAGTGCCGGGACAGGGGGCAACGAGCAGTACTTC,CSAGTGGNEQYF
TRBD1,few,TRBV4-2,TRBJ2-7,TGTGCCAGCAGCCGAGGGGGCCGGAACGAGCAGTACTTC,CASSRGGRNEQYF
NA,many,TRBV10-3,TRBJ1-5,TGTGCCATCAGCCCGGGGGATCAGGTTTGGTCCCAGCATTTT,CAISPGDQVWSQHF